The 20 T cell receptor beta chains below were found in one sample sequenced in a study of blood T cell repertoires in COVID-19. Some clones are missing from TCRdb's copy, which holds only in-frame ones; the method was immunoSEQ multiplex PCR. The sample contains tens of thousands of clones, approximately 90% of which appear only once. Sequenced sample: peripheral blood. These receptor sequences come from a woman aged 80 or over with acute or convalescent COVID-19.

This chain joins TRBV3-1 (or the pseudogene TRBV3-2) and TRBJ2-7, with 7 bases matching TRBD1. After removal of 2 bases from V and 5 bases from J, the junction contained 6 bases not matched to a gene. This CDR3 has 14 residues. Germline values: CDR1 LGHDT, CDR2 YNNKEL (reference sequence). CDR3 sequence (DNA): TGTGCCAGCAGCCAATCGGACAGGCCCCACGAGCAGTACTTC. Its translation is CASSQSDRPHEQYF.

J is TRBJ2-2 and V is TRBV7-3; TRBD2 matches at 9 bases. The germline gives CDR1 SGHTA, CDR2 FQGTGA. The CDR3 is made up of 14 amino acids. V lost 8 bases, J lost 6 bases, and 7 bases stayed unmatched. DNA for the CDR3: TGTGCCAGCCCGGGACTAGCCTCTCCCGGGGAGCTGTTTTTT. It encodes CASPGLASPGELFF.

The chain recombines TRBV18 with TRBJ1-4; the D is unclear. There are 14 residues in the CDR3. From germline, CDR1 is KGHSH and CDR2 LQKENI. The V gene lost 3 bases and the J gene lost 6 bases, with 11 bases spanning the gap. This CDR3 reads CASSPFGRDEKLFF. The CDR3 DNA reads TGTGCCAGCTCACCGTTTGGCCGGGATGAAAAACTGTTTTTT.

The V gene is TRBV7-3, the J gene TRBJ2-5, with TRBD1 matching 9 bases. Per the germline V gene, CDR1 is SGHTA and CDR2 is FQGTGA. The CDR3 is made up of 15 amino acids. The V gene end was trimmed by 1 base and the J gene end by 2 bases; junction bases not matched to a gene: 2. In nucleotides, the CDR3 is TGTGCCAGCAGCTTAATGGGACAGGGACAAGAGACCCAGTACTTC. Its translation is CASSLMGQGQETQYF.

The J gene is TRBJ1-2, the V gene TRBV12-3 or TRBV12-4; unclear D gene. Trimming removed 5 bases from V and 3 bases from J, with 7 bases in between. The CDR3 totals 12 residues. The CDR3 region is CASSPGYYGYTF. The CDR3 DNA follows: TGTGCCAGCAGTCCGGGGTACTATGGCTACACCTTC.

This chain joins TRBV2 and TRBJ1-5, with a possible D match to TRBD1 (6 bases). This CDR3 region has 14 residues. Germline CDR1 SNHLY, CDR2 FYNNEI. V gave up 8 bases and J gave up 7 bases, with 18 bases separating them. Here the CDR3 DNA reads TGTGCCAGCGGCCGCGGGGGGGCAGGACAGCCCCAGCATTTT. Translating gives CASGRGGAGQPQHF.

CDR3 loop: CASSQMTEDTEAFF. As DNA, the CDR3 is TGTGCCAGCAGCCAAATGACAGAAGACACTGAAGCTTTCTTT. The chain is built from TRBV14 and TRBJ1-1; D might be TRBD1 (5 bases). Germline CDR1 SGHDN, CDR2 FVKESK. The length of the CDR3 is 14 residues. V was clipped by 2 bases and J by 3 bases, with 10 bases between them. Looking up the rest from reference TRBV14 and TRBJ1-1 gives the full variable domain: EAGVTQFPSHSVIEKGQTVTLRCDPISGHDNLYWYRRVMGKEIKFLLHFVKESKQDESGMPNNRFLAERTGGTYSTLKVQPAELEDSGVYFCASSQMTEDTEAFFGQGTRLTVV.

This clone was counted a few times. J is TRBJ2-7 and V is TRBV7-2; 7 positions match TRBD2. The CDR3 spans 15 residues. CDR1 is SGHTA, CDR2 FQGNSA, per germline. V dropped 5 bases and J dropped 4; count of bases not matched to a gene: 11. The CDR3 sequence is CASSRMGLPLYEQYF. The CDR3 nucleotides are TGTGCCAGCAGCCGTATGGGACTACCCTTGTACGAGCAGTACTTC.

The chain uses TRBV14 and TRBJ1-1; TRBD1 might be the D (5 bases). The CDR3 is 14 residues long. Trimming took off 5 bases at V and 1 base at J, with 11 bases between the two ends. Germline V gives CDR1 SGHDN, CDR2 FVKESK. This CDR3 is CASSFDGGNTEAFF. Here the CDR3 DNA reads TGTGCCAGCAGCTTCGACGGGGGGAACACTGAAGCTTTCTTT.

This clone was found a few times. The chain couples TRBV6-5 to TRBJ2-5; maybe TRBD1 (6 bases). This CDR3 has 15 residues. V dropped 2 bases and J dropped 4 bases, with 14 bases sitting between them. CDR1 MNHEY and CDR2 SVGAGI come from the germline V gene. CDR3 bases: TGTGCCAGCAGTTACCAGGGGTCAAGAACAGAGACCCAGTACTTC. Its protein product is CASSYQGSRTETQYF.

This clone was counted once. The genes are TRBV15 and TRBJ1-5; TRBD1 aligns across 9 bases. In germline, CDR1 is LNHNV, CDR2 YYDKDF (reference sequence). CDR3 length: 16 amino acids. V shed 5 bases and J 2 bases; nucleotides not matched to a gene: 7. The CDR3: CATSDRTGGGNQPQHF. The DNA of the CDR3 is TGTGCCACCAGCGACCGAACAGGGGGCGGCAATCAGCCCCAGCATTTT.

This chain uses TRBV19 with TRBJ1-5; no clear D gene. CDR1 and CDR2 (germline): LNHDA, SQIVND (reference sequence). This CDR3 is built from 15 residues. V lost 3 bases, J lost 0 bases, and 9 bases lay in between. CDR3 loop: CASSIQVNSNQPQHF. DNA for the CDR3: TGTGCCAGTAGTATCCAGGTGAATAGCAATCAGCCCCAGCATTTT.

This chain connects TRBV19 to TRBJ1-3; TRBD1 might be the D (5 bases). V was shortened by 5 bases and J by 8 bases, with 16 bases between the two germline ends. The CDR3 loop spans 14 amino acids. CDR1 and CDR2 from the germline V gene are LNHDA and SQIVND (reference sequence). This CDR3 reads CASSSRDGRDTIYF. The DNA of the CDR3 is TGTGCCAGTAGTTCCCGGGACGGGAGGGACACCATATATTTT.

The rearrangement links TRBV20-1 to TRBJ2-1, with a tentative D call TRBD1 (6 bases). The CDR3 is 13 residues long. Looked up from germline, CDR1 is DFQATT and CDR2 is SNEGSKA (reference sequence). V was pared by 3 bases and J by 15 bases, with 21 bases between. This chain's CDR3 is CSASSSGTFSSFF. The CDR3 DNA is TGCAGTGCTAGTAGCTCCGGGACATTTAGTTCGTTCTTC.

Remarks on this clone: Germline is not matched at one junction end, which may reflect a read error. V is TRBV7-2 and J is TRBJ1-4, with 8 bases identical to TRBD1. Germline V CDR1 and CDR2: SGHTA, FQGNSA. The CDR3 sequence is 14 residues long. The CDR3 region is CASGLGQGNEKLFF. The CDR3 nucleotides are TGTGCCAGCGGCTTAGGACAGGGCAATGAAAAACTGTTTTTT.

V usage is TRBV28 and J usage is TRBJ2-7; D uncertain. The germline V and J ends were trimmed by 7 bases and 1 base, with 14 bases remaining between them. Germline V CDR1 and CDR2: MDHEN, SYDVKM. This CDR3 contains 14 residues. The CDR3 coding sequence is TGTGCCAGCACCGTGGTAATGAGTTCCTACGAGCAGTACTTC. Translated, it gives CASTVVMSSYEQYF.

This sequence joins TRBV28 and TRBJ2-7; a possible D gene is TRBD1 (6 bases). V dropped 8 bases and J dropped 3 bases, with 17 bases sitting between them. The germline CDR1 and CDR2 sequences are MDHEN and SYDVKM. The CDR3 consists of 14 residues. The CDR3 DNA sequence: TGTGCCAGCGGACAACAGGGCCCTGACTACGAGCAGTACTTC. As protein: CASGQQGPDYEQYF.

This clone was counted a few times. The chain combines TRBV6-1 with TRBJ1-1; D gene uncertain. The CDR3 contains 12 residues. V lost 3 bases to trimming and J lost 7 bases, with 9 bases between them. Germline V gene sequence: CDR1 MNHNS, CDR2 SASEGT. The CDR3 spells CASSDGDGEAFF. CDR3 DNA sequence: TGTGCCAGCAGTGACGGAGACGGTGAAGCTTTCTTT.

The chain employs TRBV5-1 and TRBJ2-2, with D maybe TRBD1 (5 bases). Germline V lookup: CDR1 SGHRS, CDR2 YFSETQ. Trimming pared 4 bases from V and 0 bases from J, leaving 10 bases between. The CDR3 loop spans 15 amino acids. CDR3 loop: CASSPGSTNTGELFF. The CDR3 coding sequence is TGCGCCAGCAGCCCAGGGTCAACGAACACCGGGGAGCTGTTTTTT.

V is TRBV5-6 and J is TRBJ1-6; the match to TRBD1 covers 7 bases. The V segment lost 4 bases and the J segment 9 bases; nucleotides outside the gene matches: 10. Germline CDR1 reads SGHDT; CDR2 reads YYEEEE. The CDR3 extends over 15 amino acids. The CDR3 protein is CASSAQGWGGSPLHF. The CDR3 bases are TGTGCCAGCAGCGCACAGGGGTGGGGTGGTTCACCCCTCCACTTT.